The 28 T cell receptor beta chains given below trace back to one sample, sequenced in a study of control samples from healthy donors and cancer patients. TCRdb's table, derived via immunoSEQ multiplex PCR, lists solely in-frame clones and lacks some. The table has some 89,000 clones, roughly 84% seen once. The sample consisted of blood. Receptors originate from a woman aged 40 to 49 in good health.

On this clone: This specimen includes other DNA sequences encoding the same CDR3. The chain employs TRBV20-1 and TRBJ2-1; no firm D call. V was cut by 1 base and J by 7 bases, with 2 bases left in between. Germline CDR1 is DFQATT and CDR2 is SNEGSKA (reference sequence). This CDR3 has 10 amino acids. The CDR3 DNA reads TGCAGTGCTAGAGCAAATGAGCAGTTCTTC. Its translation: CSARANEQFF.

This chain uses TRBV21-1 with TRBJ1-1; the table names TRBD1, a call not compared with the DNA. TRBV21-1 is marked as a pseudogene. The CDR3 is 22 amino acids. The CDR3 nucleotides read TGTGCCAGCCCCAGGGGTAAACCGGGACAGGGGGCAAGCCGCGGCATGGGCACTGAAGCTTTCTTT. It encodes CASPRGKPGQGASRGMGTEAFF.

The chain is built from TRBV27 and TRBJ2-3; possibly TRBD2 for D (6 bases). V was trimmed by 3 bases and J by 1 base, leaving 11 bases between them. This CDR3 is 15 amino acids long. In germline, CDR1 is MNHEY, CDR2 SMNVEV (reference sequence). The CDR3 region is CASSLWGTGTDTQYF. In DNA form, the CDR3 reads TGTGCCAGCAGTTTGTGGGGGACTGGCACAGATACGCAGTATTTT.

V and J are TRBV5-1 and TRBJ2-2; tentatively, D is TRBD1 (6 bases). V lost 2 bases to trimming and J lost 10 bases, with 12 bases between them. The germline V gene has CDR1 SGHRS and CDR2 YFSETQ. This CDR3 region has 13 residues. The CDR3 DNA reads TGCGCCAGCAGCTTCCTACAGGGAGAGGAGCTGTTTTTT. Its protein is CASSFLQGEELFF.

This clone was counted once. CDR3 sequence: CASSLAKETQYF. CDR3 DNA sequence: TGCGCCAGCAGCTTGGCTAAAGAGACCCAGTACTTC. This chain uses TRBV5-1 with TRBJ2-5; D unclear. This CDR3 has 12 residues. The germline CDR1 and CDR2 sequences are SGHRS and YFSETQ. Deletions cut 0 bases from V and 3 bases from J, with 3 bases between.

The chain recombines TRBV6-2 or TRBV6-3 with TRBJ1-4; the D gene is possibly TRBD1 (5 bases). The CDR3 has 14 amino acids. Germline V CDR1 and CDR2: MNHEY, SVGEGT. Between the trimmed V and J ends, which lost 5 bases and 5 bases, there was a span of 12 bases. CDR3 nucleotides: TGTGCCAGCAGTCGCCTCCGGGACAATGAAAAACTGTTTTTT. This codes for CASSRLRDNEKLFF.

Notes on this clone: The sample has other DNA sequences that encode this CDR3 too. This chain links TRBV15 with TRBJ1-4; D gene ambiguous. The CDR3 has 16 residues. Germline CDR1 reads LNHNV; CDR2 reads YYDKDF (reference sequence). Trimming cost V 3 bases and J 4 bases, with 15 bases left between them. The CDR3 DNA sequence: TGTGCCACCAGCAGGGATCCCGGTTTCTTTAATGAAAAACTGTTTTTT. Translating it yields CATSRDPGFFNEKLFF.

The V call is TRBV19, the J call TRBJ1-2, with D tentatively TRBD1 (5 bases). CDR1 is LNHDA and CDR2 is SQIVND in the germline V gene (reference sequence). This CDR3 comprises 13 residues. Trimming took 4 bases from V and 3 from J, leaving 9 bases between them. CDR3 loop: CASSSPRDYGYTF. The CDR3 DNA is TGTGCCAGTAGTAGTCCCAGGGACTATGGCTACACCTTC.

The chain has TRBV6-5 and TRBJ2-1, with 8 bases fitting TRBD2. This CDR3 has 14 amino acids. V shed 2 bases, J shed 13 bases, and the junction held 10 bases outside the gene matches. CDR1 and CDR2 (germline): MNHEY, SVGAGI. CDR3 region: CASSYDYRAGEQFF. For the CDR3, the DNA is TGTGCCAGCAGTTACGACTACCGAGCGGGGGAACAGTTCTTC.

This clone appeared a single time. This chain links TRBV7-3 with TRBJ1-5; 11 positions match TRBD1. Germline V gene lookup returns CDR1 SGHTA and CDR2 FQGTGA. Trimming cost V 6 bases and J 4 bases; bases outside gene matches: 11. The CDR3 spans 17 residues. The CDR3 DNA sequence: TGTGCCAGCAGTAATAGTGGACAGGGGGCCAGAAATCAGCCCCAGCATTTT. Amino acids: CASSNSGQGARNQPQHF.

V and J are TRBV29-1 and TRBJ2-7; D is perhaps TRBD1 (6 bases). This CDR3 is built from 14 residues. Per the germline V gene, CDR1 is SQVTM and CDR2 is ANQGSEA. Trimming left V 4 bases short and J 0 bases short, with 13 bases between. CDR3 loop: CSVGTTGSSYEQYF. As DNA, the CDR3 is TGCAGCGTTGGGACAACAGGGAGCTCCTACGAGCAGTACTTC.

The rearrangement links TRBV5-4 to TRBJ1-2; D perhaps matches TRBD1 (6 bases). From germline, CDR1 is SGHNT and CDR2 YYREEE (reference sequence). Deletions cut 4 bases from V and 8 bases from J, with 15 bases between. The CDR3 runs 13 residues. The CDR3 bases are TGTGCCAGCAGCCCAGAAGGGGGGTTCGGCTACACCTTC. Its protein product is CASSPEGGFGYTF.

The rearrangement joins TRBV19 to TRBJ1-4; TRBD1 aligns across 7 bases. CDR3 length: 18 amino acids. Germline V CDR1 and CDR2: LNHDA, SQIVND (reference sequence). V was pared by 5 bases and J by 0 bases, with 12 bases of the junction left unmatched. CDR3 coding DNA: TGTGCCAGTAGTCTAAGGGGACAGCAATATGCAACTAATGAAAAACTGTTTTTT. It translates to CASSLRGQQYATNEKLFF.

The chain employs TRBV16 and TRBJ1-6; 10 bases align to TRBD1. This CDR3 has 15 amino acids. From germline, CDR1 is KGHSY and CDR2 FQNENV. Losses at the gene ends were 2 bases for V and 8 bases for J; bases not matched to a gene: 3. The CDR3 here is CASSQGTGADSPLHF. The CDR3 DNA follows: TGTGCCAGCAGCCAAGGGACAGGGGCGGATTCACCCCTCCACTTT.

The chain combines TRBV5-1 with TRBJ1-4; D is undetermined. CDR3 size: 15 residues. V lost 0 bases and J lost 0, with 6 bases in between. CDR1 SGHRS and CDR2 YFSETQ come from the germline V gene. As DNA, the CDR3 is TGCGCCAGCAGCTTGGAGGGTGCAACTAATGAAAAACTGTTTTTT. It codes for CASSLEGATNEKLFF.

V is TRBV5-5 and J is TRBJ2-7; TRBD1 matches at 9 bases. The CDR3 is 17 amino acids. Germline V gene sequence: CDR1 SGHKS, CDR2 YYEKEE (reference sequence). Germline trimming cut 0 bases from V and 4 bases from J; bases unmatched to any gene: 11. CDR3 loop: CASSLAFSGTGQYEQYF. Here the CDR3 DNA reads TGTGCCAGCAGCTTGGCCTTCAGTGGGACAGGGCAATACGAGCAGTACTTC.

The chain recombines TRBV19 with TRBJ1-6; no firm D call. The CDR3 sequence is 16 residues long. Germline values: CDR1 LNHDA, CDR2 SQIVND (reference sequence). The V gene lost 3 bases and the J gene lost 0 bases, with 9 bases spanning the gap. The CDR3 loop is CASSIRPSSYNSPLHF. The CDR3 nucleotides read TGTGCCAGTAGTATCAGGCCCAGCTCCTATAATTCACCCCTCCACTTT.

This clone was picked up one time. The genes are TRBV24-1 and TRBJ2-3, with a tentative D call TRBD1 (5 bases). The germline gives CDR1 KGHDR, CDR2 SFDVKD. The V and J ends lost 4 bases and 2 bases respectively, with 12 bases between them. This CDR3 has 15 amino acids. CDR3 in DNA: TGTGCCACCAGTGACCCAGGGATACACACAGATACGCAGTATTTT. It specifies CATSDPGIHTDTQYF.

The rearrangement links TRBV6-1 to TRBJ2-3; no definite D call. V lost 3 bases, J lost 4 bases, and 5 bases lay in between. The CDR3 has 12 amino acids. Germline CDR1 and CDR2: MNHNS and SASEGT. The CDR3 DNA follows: TGTGCCAGCAGTGACCCTTCAGATACGCAGTATTTT. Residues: CASSDPSDTQYF.

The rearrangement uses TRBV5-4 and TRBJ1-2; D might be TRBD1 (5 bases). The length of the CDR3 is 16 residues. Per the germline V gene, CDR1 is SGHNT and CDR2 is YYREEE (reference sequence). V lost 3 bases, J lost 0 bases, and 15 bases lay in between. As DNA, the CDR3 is TGTGCCAGCAGCTCGCCTGGGGGGAACCCTAACTATGGCTACACCTTC. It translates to CASSSPGGNPNYGYTF.

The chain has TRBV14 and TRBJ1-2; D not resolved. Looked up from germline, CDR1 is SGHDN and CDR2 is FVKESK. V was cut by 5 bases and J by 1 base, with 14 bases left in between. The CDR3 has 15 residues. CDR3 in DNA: TGTGCCAGCAGCATGCAGAACTGGCTTAACTATGGCTACACCTTC. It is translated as CASSMQNWLNYGYTF.

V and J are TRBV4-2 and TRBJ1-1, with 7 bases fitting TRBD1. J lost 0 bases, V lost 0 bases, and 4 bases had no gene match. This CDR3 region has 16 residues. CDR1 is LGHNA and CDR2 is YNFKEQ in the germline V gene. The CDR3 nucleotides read TGTGCCAGCAGCCAAGAACAGGGACAGATGAACACTGAAGCTTTCTTT. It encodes CASSQEQGQMNTEAFF.

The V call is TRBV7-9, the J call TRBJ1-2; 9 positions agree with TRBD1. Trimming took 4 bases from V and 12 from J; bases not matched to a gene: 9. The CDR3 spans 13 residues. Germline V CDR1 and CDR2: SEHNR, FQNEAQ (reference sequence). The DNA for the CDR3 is TGTGCCAGCAGCTCGATACTACAGGGGGCGGACACCTTC. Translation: CASSSILQGADTF.

The CDR3, as DNA: TGTGCCAGCAGCTTAGACAGGGCGTCCCACGAGCAGTACTTC. The encoded protein is CASSLDRASHEQYF. The gene calls are TRBV7-7 and TRBJ2-7, with D perhaps TRBD1 (6 bases). The CDR3 runs to 14 residues. Germline V gene lookup returns CDR1 SSHAT and CDR2 FNYEAQ (reference sequence). Trimming took 1 base from V and 5 from J, leaving 12 bases between them.

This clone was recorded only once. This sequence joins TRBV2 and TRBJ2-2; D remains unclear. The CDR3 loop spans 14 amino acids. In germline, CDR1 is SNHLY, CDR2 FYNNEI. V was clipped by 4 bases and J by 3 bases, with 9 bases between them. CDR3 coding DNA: TGTGCCAGCAGTGTACGAGCCCACACCGGGGAGCTGTTTTTT. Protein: CASSVRAHTGELFF.

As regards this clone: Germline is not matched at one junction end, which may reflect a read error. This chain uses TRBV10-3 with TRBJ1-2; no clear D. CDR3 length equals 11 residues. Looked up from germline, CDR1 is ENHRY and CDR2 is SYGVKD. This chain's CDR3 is CAIGDFPGYTF. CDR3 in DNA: TGTGCCATCGGTGATTTCCCCGGCTACACCTTC.

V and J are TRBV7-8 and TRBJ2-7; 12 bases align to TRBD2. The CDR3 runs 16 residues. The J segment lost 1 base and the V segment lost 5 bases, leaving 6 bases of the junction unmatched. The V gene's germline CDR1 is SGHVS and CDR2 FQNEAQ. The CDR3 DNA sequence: TGTGCCAGCAGCCAACTAGCGGGGGGACTTTCCTACGAGCAGTACTTC. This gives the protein CASSQLAGGLSYEQYF.

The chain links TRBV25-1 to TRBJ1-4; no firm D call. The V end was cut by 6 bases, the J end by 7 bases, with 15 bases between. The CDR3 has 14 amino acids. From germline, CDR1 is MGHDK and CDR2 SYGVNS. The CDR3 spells CASSLSNKGEKLFF. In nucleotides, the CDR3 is TGTGCCAGCAGCCTCTCGAACAAGGGTGAAAAACTGTTTTTT.